The 14 T cell receptor beta chains listed next were all sequenced from one sample in a study of post-analysis software for immune sequencing data. General study results and limits: Comparison of patients with controls showed about 5 TRBV segments more frequent in patients, TRBV5-6, TRBV5-1 and TRBV20-1 among them.

Each TCR beta cDNA library carried unique molecular identifiers. TCRdb independently ran MiXCR on the PCR reads; one entry per CDR3 protein. The sample lists about 400,000 distinct CDR3 sequences; less than 35% were seen once. Their antigen targets remain unknown. Sequenced input: blood. All receptors come from a girl aged 10 to 17 with multiple sclerosis.

The rearrangement uses TRBV27 and TRBJ2-5, with TRBD1 identical over 8 bases. Germline V gene sequence: CDR1 MNHEY, CDR2 SMNVEV (reference sequence). J lost 5 bases, V lost 7 bases, and 6 bases had no gene match. CDR3 length equals 13 residues. CDR3 region: CASTRGRFETQYF. In DNA, the CDR3 is TGTGCCAGCACCAGGGGGCGTTTCGAGACCCAGTACTTC.

The chain couples TRBV15 to TRBJ1-2; 9 bases line up with TRBD1. Unmatched junction bases numbered 10, after V lost 0 bases and J lost 8 bases. The CDR3 runs to 16 residues. Germline-derived CDR1 and CDR2 are LNHNV and YYDKDF (reference sequence). CDR3 loop: CATSRDSTTGGKGYTF. The CDR3 DNA reads as TGTGCCACCAGCAGAGATTCAACGACAGGGGGAAAGGGCTACACCTTC. Looking up the rest from reference TRBV15 and TRBJ1-2 gives the full variable domain: DAMVIQNPRYQVTQFGKPVTLSCSQTLNHNVMYWYQQKSSQAPKLLFHYYDKDFNNEADTPDNFQSRRPNTSFCFLDIRSPGLGDTAMYLCATSRDSTTGGKGYTFGSGTRLTVV.

At least ten counts were recorded for this clonotype. The chain couples TRBV25-1 to TRBJ2-1, with D maybe TRBD2 (6 bases). The germline V gene has CDR1 MGHDK and CDR2 SYGVNS. With 3 bases removed from V and 0 bases from J, the gap between germline ends came to 9 bases. The CDR3 spans 15 residues. CDR3 residues: CASSDGGSSYNEQFF. DNA of the CDR3: TGTGCCAGCAGTGACGGGGGTAGCTCCTACAATGAGCAGTTCTTC.

The V gene is TRBV11-2, the J gene TRBJ2-7; either TRBD1 or TRBD2 may supply D (5 bases each). This CDR3 contains 15 residues. Germline V lookup: CDR1 SGHAT, CDR2 FQNNGV. Trimming cost V 3 bases and J 3 bases, with 15 bases left between them. The CDR3 loop reads CASSFSGSIDYEQYF. The CDR3 bases are TGTGCCAGCAGCTTTTCAGGGAGCATCGACTACGAGCAGTACTTC.

This chain uses TRBV20-1 with TRBJ2-7; 8 bases are shared with TRBD1. Germline CDR1 is DFQATT and CDR2 is SNEGSKA (reference sequence). The CDR3 extends over 14 amino acids. Trimming removed 1 base from V and 3 bases from J; junction bases left unmatched: 5. CDR3: CSARGPDRDYEQYF. Here the CDR3 DNA reads TGCAGTGCTAGAGGTCCGGACAGGGACTACGAGCAGTACTTC.

This clonotype appeared a few times. The chain uses TRBV10-3 and TRBJ2-3; 10 bases are a match to TRBD2. Losses at the gene ends were 10 bases for V and 4 bases for J; bases not matched to a gene: 14. The CDR3 covers 16 residues. The germline CDR1 and CDR2 sequences are ENHRY and SYGVKD. The CDR3 sequence: CASENPSGGAADTQYF. The CDR3 nucleotides are TGTGCCAGCGAAAACCCAAGCGGGGGGGCCGCAGATACGCAGTATTTT.

The gene calls are TRBV20-1 and TRBJ2-3; D call uncertain. The germline gives CDR1 DFQATT, CDR2 SNEGSKA (reference sequence). This CDR3 spans 13 amino acids. Trimming left V 8 bases short and J 0 bases short, with 12 bases between. The CDR3 reads CSCCPGSTDTQYF. As DNA, the CDR3 is TGCAGTTGTTGTCCAGGTAGCACAGATACGCAGTATTTT.

This chain's CDR3 is CSASLPPGTDTQYF. The CDR3 bases are TGCAGTGCTAGTCTCCCCCCAGGGACAGATACGCAGTATTTT. The genes are TRBV20-1 and TRBJ2-3; D perhaps matches TRBD1 (5 bases). Germline V gene data show CDR1 as DFQATT and CDR2 as SNEGSKA (reference sequence). This CDR3 is 14 amino acids long. V lost 3 bases and J lost 3, with 13 bases in between.

This clonotype was detected a few times. V and J are TRBV6-6 and TRBJ2-3; no definite D call. This CDR3 is built from 15 residues. CDR1 and CDR2 (germline): MNHNY, SVGAGI (reference sequence). The germline V and J ends were trimmed by 4 bases and 0 bases, with 11 bases remaining between them. The CDR3 DNA follows: TGTGCCAGCAGTTCTTCTCGGCCTAGCACAGATACGCAGTATTTT. Its protein is CASSSSRPSTDTQYF.

This clonotype was detected a few times. V usage is TRBV12-3 or TRBV12-4 and J usage is TRBJ1-2; a weak D match, TRBD1 (6 bases). Trimming cost V 4 bases and J 4 bases, with 10 bases left between them. The CDR3 sequence is 13 residues long. The CDR3 spells CASSSAGVYGYTF. In nucleotides, the CDR3 is TGTGCCAGCAGTTCCGCAGGGGTCTATGGCTACACCTTC.

The rearrangement links TRBV5-1 to TRBJ2-4; maybe TRBD1 (6 bases). The J call may be in error: the DNA end matches TRBJ2-7 better. The CDR3 extends over 15 amino acids. Per germline, CDR1 SGHRS and CDR2 YFSETQ. The CDR3 coding sequence is TGCGCCAGCAGAGCTTCGGTACTTCAGGGGAACGAGCAGTACTTC. It is translated as CASRASVLQGNEQYF.

This clonotype turned up a few times. The rearrangement uses TRBV27 and TRBJ2-7; 7 bases align to TRBD2. The germline CDR1 and CDR2 sequences are MNHEY and SMNVEV (reference sequence). CDR3 length equals 15 residues. V was pared by 8 bases and J by 6 bases, with 16 bases of the junction left unmatched. CDR3 DNA: TGTGCCAGCGGACGGGCTCCTAGCGGCGGCGGCGAGCAGTACTTC. Amino acids: CASGRAPSGGGEQYF.

This clonotype was counted once. The chain employs TRBV20-1 and TRBJ1-5; the D is unclear. CDR3 length: 14 residues. Trimming removed 0 bases at V and 5 bases at J, with 11 bases between. CDR1 and CDR2 (germline): DFQATT, SNEGSKA (reference sequence). The CDR3 reads CSAREGNSHQPQHF. The CDR3 DNA sequence: TGCAGTGCTAGAGAGGGGAACAGTCATCAGCCCCAGCATTTT.

The CDR3 reads CAISEDGLRFYEQYF. CDR3 nucleotides: TGTGCCATCAGTGAGGATGGTCTCAGGTTCTACGAGCAGTACTTC. V usage is TRBV10-3 and J usage is TRBJ2-7; D gene ambiguous. Trimming took 2 bases from V and 3 from J, leaving 14 bases between them. Per germline, CDR1 ENHRY and CDR2 SYGVKD. CDR3 length: 15 amino acids.